This TCR beta chain was documented in a study of memory CD8 T cells in hepatitis C reinfection. In the study overall: A couple of donors resolved primary infection, then developed chronic reinfection. HCV reinfection meant a positive HCV RNA test after two negative tests at least 60 days apart.

Trimming removed 0 bases from V and 6 bases from J, with 9 bases in between. Per germline, CDR1 LGHNA and CDR2 YNFKEQ. The CDR3 extends over 14 amino acids. As regards this clone: What it binds is not known.

Time point in this sample: late/post reinfection, 12 to 24 weeks after detection. The sorted cells went straight to TCR sequencing with no prior in vitro expansion. Control naive CD8 T cells came from a couple of donors at all three reinfection time points. Produced via immunoSEQ multiplex PCR; TCRdb's table is partial and in-frame only. The sample lists tens of thousands of clones, about 88% occurring once. Whole-study findings and limits: Only a few donors prevented definitive conclusions about public clonotypes.

The sequencing sample was made of naive CD8+ T cells sorted from blood. The TCR originated in a man in his late teens or twenties with hepatitis C virus infection. The chain couples TRBV4-2 to TRBJ1-5, with D unclear. The DNA of the CDR3 is TGTGCCAGCAGCCAAGAGCAGGCGGGTCAGCCCCAGCATTTT. Translation: CASSQEQAGQPQHF.